The 3 T cell receptor beta chains below all came from one sample that was sequenced in a study of PD-1 blockade in mismatch repair-deficient tumors. Libraries were prepared by immunoSEQ multiplex PCR; TCRdb keeps only in-frame clonotypes and omits some of them. There are roughly 49,000 clones in the sample; around 77% occur only once, and under 3.5% lies in the top ten. This specimen consisted of PBMCs, obtained before pembrolizumab treatment. Every receptor here comes from an adult with mismatch repair-deficient cancer.

The chain uses TRBV7-6 and TRBJ1-1, with a possible D match to TRBD1 (6 bases). This CDR3 has 13 amino acids. The germline CDR1 and CDR2 sequences are SGHVS and FNYEAQ. With 8 bases removed from V and 4 bases from J, the gap between germline ends came to 14 bases. This CDR3 is CASLPEGVTEAFF. The CDR3 DNA follows: TGTGCCAGCCTCCCCGAGGGGGTCACTGAAGCTTTCTTT. The entire variable domain, with the rest obtained from reference TRBV7-6 and TRBJ1-1, is as follows: GAGVSQSPRYKVTKRGQDVALRCDPISGHVSLYWYRQALGQGPEFLTYFNYEAQQDKSGLPNDRFSAERPEGSISTLTIQRTEQRDSAMYRCASLPEGVTEAFFGQGTRLTVV.

This clone was observed a handful of times. The J gene is TRBJ2-5, the V gene TRBV7-2, with D unclear. Trimming removed 5 bases from V and 5 bases from J, with 12 bases in between. Germline V gives CDR1 SGHTA, CDR2 FQGNSA. This CDR3 has 13 residues. The CDR3 DNA follows: TGTGCCAGCAGCCGCGAAGGGCGGGAGACCCAGTACTTC. This gives the protein CASSREGRETQYF.

The chain recombines TRBV7-3 with TRBJ2-2, with D unresolved. Between the trimmed V and J ends, which lost 4 bases and 7 bases, there was a span of 4 bases. Germline CDR1 is SGHTA and CDR2 is FQGTGA. The CDR3 is made up of 11 amino acids. The CDR3 nucleotides are TGTGCCAGCAGCTCGAGCGGGGAGCTGTTTTTT. As protein: CASSSSGELFF.